This T cell receptor (beta chain) is drawn from a study of T cell repertoires in cytomegalovirus infection. This clonotype has ten or more counts. Its antigen is not known. TCRdb reprocessed the reads via MiXCR and lists one record per CDR3 protein. Found here are around 900,000 distinct CDR3 sequences, approximately 31% of them singletons; the top ten hold roughly 13%. The CDR3 extends over 15 amino acids. The germline V and J ends were trimmed by 6 bases and 0 bases, with 12 bases remaining between them. The sample in question was cultured CD8+ T cells from PBMCs, obtained from culture after CMV antigen stimulation. The chain carries TRBV12-3 or TRBV12-4 and TRBJ1-5, with D uncertain. The receptor was derived from a human donor in good health (CMV status not recorded). Some clones in this sample may be carry-over from other donors' samples. The CDR3 DNA sequence: TGTGCCAGCAGCCCCGGCGGCTATAGCAATCAGCCCCAGCATTTT. Amino acids: CASSPGGYSNQPQHF.